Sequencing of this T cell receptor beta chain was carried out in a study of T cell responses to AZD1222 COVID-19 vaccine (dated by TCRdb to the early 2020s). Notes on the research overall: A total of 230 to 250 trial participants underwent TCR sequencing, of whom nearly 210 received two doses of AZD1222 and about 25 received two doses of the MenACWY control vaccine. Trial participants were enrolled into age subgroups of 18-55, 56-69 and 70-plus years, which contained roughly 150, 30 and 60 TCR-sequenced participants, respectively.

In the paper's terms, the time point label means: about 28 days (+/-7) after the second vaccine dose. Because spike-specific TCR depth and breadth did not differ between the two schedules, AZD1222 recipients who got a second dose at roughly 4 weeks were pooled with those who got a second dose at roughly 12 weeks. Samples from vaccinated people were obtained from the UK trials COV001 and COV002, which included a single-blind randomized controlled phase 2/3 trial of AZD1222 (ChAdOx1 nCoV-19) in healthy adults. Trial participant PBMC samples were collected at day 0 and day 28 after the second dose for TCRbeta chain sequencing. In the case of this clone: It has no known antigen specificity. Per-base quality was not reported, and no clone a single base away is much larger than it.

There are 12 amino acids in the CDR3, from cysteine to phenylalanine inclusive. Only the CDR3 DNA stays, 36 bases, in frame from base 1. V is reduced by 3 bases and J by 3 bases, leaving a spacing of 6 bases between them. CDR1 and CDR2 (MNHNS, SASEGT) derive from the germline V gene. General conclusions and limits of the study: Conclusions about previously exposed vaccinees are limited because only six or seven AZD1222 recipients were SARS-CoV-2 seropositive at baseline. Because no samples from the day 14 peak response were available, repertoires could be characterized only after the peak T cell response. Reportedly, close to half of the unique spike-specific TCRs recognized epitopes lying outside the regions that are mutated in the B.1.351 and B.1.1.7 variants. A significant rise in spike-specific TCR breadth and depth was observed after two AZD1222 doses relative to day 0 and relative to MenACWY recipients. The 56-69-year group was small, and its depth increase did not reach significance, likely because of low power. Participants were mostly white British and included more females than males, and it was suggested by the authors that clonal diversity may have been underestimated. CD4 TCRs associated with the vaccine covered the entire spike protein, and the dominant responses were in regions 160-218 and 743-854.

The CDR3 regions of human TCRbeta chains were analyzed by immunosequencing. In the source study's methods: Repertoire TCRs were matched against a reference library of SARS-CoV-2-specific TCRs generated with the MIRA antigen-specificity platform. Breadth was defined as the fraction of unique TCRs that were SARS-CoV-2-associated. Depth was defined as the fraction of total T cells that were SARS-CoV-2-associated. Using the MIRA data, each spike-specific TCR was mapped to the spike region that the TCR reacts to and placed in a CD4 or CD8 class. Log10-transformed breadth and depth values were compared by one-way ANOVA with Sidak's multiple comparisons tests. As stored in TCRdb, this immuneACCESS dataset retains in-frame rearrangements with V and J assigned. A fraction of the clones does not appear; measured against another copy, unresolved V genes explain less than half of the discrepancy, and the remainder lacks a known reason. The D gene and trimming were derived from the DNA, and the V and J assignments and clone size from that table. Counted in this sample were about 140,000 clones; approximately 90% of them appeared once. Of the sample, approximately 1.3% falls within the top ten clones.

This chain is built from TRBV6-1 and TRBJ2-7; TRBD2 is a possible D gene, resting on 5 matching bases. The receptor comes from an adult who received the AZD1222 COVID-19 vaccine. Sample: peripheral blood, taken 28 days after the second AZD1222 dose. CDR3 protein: CASSDGDYEQYF. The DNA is TGTGCCAGCAGTGACGGGGACTACGAGCAGTACTTC.